The clone carrying this TCR beta chain was detected many times. No antigen is known for it. This record belongs to a study of T-cell reconstitution after alpha-beta-depleted transplantation in children. Study outcomes and limitations: Expanded graft clones, several hundred of them, were reportedly the source of alpha-beta T cells about two months after transplant. A year post-transplant, T-cell counts and diversity derived mostly from newly produced T cells. Surviving thymic progenitors and recipient T cells were the source of high TCRbeta diversity at day 60 in some patients.

J was trimmed by 1 base and V by 2 bases; bases with no gene match: 9. Germline V CDR1 and CDR2: KGHSH, LQKENI. The CDR3 sequence is 17 residues long. Unique molecular identifiers featured in how the TCRbeta library was prepared. TCRdb reprocessed the PCR reads with MiXCR, giving one entry per CDR3 protein. This repertoire shows nearly 200,000 distinct CDR3 sequences, 5.5% to 7% found once; its top ten account for 4.5% to 5.5%. This sample comprised PBMCs, obtained before TCRalphabeta/CD19-depleted stem cell transplant. The receptor's source is a girl under two years old with combined immunodeficiency, due to receive a stem cell transplant. V gene TRBV18 combines with J gene TRBJ2-3, with TRBD1 matching 7 bases. The CDR3 protein is CASSPKGGRFGTDTQYF. CDR3 DNA: TGTGCCAGCTCACCAAAAGGGGGCAGATTTGGCACAGATACGCAGTATTTT.